Listed below are T cell receptor beta chains from one sample, sequenced in a study of blood T cell repertoires in COVID-19. Clones were sequenced by immunoSEQ multiplex PCR, and TCRdb holds only the in-frame ones, with some missing. This table holds roughly 100,000 clones, 87% found once. Sequenced: peripheral blood. These receptors came from a man aged 50 to 60 with active COVID-19. Each CDR3 is given with its conserved first and last residue. The D gene is left open where the match is weak. Rows give clone size only sometimes, using once, few, many, or a class for an expanded clone.

TRBV5-1	14	-	TRBJ1-1	TRBD1	TGCGCCAGCAGCGCGGGACAGTCGGGCACTGAAGCTTTCTTT	CASSAGQSGTEAFF
TRBV7-2	14	many	TRBJ2-1	TRBD2	TGTGCCAGCAGCTTAGCGGGGGGGTACAATGAGCAGTTCTTC	CASSLAGGYNEQFF
TRBV28	14	-	TRBJ2-7	-	TGTGCCAGCAGTTTACAGTATCGCTCCTACGAGCAGTACTTC	CASSLQYRSYEQYF
TRBV3-1/TRBV3-2	15	-	TRBJ1-1	TRBD1	TGTGCCAGCAGCCAAGGAATTACAGGGGCGGCTGAAGCTTTCTTT	CASSQGITGAAEAFF
TRBV10-3	14	-	TRBJ1-2	TRBD1	TGTGCCATCACCGGAGGACAGGGGGGTTATGGCTACACCTTC	CAITGGQGGYGYTF
TRBV5-5	14	-	TRBJ1-2	-	TGTGCCAGCAGCTTGACAGGGAATGGGAATGGCTACACCTTC	CASSLTGNGNGYTF
TRBV3-1/TRBV3-2	13	-	TRBJ1-2	-	TGTGCCAGCAGCCAAGGAAGCGGGACTGGCTACACCTTC	CASSQGSGTGYTF
TRBV6-2/TRBV6-3	14	-	TRBJ2-3	-	TGTGCCAGCAGTTATGGCAGGAACACAGATACGCAGTATTTT	CASSYGRNTDTQYF
TRBV4-3	14	-	TRBJ2-2	-	TGCGCCAGCAGCCAAGACGTGAACACCGGGGAGCTGTTTTTT	CASSQDVNTGELFF
TRBV3-1/TRBV3-2	13	-	TRBJ2-1	-	TGTGCCAGCAGCATTGGGACTTCGTGGGAGCAGTTCTTC	CASSIGTSWEQFF
TRBV6-6	16	once	TRBJ1-1	TRBD1	TGTGCCAGCAGCCAGACCCCAGGGGGCCGGAACACTGAAGCTTTCTTT	CASSQTPGGRNTEAFF
TRBV7-6	16	-	TRBJ2-7	TRBD1	TGTGCCAGCAGCTTAGCGAGGGGACAGTCCCCGAGGGAGCAGTACTTC	CASSLARGQSPREQYF
TRBV7-6	16	-	TRBJ2-3	TRBD2	TGTGCCAGCAGCCCACTAGCGGGGGGGATCACAGATACGCAGTATTTT	CASSPLAGGITDTQYF
TRBV9	14	-	TRBJ2-3	TRBD2	TGTGCCAGCAGCGTGAGCGGGACCACAGATACGCAGTATTTT	CASSVSGTTDTQYF
TRBV7-8	16	-	TRBJ2-2	-	TGTGCCAGCAGCCGAGCCTCAGGGTTTTGGGCCGGGGAGCTGTTTTTT	CASSRASGFWAGELFF
TRBV7-6	17	-	TRBJ1-2	TRBD1	TGTGCCAGCAGCTCCCCGGGACAGGGAGGTCTAAACTATGGCTACACCTTC	CASSSPGQGGLNYGYTF
TRBV7-3	16	few	TRBJ2-7	-	TGTGCCAGCAGCTTATGGGCCCAAGGGGGCTCCTACGAGCAGTACTTC	CASSLWAQGGSYEQYF
TRBV3-1/TRBV3-2	14	few	TRBJ1-5	-	TGTGCCAGCAGCCAAGGCGTAGAGAAACAGCCCCAGCATTTT	CASSQGVEKQPQHF
TRBV19	15	few	TRBJ2-2	-	TGTGCCAGTAGTTCGGGGGACGCGAACACCGGGGAGCTGTTTTTT	CASSSGDANTGELFF
TRBV2	14	-	TRBJ2-2	-	TGTGCCAGCAAACCGAACAGGGACATCGGGGAGCTGTTTTTT	CASKPNRDIGELFF
TRBV11-3	17	-	TRBJ2-3	-	TGTGCCAGCAGCTTAGACAGAGACCACAGTTTGGCAGATACGCAGTATTTT	CASSLDRDHSLADTQYF
TRBV5-6	16	-	TRBJ1-5	-	TGTGCCAGCAGCTTGGGGGGCCAGTATAGCAATCAGCCCCAGCATTTT	CASSLGGQYSNQPQHF
TRBV3-1/TRBV3-2	11	-	TRBJ2-3	-	TGTGCCAGCAGCCAAGATCGGGTACGGTATTTT	CASSQDRVRYF
TRBV7-9	14	-	TRBJ2-5	TRBD1	TGTGCCAGCAGCCTAGACAGGGGGCAAGAGACCCAGTACTTC	CASSLDRGQETQYF
TRBV29-1	12	-	TRBJ2-1	TRBD2	TGCAGCGGGGGACTAGCGGACAATGAGCAGTTCTTC	CSGGLADNEQFF
TRBV24-1	13	-	TRBJ1-2	TRBD1	TGTGCCACCAGTGACGGGACAGACTATGGCTACACCTTC	CATSDGTDYGYTF
TRBV27	16	once	TRBJ1-1	-	TGTGCCAGCAGTTTGGAAGGGGTCGGGGGGTTTTCTGAAGCTTTCTTT	CASSLEGVGGFSEAFF
TRBV9	14	-	TRBJ2-7	-	TGTGCCAGCAGCGTAGCTCCCACTTCCTACGAGCAGTACTTC	CASSVAPTSYEQYF
TRBV27	17	-	TRBJ2-7	TRBD1	TGTGCCAGCAGTCTTGTAACGGGGGGACAGGGTCCTTACGAGCAGTACTTC	CASSLVTGGQGPYEQYF